The present T cell receptor beta chain was sequenced within a study of CD8+ T cells in alopecia areata. Looking at the study overall: In an open-label trial, patients got 5 to 10 mg tofacitinib twice daily.

Following extraction, RNA underwent reverse transcription to cDNA, which served as the sequencing template. Method: immunoSEQ multiplex PCR; TCRdb's copy keeps in-frame clones and lacks some. The profile shows 150,000 or so clones, around 47% of them singletons. Lesional scalp punch biopsies and peripheral blood were collected from alopecia areata patients. CD4+ and CD8+ T cells were sorted from PBMCs stained for CD3, CD4 and CD8. The sequenced sample was CD4+ T cells sorted from blood. This sequence was found in a human donor with alopecia areata.

In nucleotides, the CDR3 is TGTGCCAGCAGTTACTCGATGGGACAGGGAGTTCGCGAGCAGTACTTC. This sequence encodes CASSYSMGQGVREQYF. The V gene is TRBV6-5, the J gene TRBJ2-7; 9 bases are a match to TRBD1. CDR1 MNHEY and CDR2 SVGAGI come from the germline V gene. V was pared by 0 bases and J by 6 bases, with 9 bases of the junction left unmatched. This CDR3 is built from 16 residues.